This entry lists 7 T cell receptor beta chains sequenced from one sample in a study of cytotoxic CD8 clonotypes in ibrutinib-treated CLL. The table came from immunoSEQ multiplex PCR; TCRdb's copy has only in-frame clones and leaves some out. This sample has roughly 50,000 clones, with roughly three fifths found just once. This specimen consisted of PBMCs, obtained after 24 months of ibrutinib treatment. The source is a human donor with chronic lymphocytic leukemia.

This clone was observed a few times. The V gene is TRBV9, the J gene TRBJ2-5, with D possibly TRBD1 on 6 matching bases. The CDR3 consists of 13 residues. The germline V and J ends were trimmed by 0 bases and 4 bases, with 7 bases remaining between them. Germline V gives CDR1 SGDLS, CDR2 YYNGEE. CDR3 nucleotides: TGTGCCAGCAGCGTAGTCAGGGGAGAGACCCAGTACTTC. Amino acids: CASSVVRGETQYF.

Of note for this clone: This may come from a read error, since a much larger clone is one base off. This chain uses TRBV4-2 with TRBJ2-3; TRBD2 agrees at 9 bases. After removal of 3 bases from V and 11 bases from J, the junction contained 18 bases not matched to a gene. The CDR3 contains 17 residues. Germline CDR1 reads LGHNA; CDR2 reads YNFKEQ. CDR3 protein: CASSQGGLARVQVMQYF. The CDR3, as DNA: TGTGCCAGCAGCCAGGGTGGACTAGCGAGGGTCCAGGTGATGCAGTATTTT.

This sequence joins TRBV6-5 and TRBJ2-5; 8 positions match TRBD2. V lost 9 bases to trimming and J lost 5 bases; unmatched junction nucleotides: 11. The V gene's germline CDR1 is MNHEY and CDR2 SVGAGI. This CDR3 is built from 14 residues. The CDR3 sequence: CASHGREYQETQYF. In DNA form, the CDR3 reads TGTGCCAGTCACGGGAGGGAGTATCAGGAGACCCAGTACTTC.

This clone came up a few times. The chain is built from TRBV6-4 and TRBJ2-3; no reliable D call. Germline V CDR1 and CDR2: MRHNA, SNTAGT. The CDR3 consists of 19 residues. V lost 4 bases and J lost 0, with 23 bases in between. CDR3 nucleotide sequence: TGTGCCAGCAGTGCCCCCCCGGATGATATGGCAACTAGCACAGATACGCAGTATTTT. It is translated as CASSAPPDDMATSTDTQYF.

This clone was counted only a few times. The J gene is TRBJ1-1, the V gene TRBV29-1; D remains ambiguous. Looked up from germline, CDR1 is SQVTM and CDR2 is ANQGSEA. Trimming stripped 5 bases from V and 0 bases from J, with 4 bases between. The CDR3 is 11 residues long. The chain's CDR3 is CSVRVNTEAFF. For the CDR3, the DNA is TGCAGCGTTAGAGTGAACACTGAAGCTTTCTTT.

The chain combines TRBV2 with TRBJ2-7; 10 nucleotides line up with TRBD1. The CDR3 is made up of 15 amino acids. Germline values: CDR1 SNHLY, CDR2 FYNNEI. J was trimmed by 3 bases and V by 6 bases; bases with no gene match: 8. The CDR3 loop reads CASRRQGAVLYEQYF. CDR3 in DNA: TGTGCCAGCAGGAGACAGGGGGCTGTACTCTACGAGCAGTACTTC.

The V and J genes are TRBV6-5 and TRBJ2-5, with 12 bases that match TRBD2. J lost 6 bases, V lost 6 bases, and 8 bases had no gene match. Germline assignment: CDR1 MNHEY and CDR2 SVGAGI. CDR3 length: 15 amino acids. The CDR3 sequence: CASSTTSGGGKTQYF. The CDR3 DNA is TGTGCCAGCAGCACGACTAGCGGGGGCGGGAAGACCCAGTACTTC.